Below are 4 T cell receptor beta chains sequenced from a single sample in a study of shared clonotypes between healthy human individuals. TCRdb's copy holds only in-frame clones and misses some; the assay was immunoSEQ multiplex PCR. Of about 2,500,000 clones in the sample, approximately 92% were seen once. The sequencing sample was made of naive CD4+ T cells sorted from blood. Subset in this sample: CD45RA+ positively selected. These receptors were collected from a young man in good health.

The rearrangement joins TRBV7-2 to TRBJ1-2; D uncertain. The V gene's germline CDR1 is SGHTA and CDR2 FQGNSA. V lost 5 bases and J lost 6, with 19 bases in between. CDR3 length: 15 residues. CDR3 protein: CASSSQVSPVHGYTF. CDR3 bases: TGTGCCAGCAGCAGTCAGGTTTCCCCCGTTCATGGCTACACCTTC.

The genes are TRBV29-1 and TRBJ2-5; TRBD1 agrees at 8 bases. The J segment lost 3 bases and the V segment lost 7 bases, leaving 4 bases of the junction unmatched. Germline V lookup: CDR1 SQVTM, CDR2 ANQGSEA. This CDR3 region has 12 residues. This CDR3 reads CSARQGKETQYF. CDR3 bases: TGCAGCGCCCGACAGGGGAAAGAGACCCAGTACTTC.

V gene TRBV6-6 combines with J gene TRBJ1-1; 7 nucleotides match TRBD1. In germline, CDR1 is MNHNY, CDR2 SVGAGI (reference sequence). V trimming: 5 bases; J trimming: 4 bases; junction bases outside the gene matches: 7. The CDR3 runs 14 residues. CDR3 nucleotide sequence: TGTGCCAGCAGTACCCTCGACAGGGTCACTGAAGCTTTCTTT. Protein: CASSTLDRVTEAFF.

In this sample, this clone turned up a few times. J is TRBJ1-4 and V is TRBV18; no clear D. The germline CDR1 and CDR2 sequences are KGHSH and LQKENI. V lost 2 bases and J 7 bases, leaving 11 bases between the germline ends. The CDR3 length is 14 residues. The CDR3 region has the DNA TGTGCCAGCTCACCAAACGGAGGTGGTGAAAAACTGTTTTTT. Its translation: CASSPNGGGEKLFF.